This T cell receptor (beta chain) derives from a study of CD8 T cells in ankylosing spondylitis. This CDR3 spans 19 amino acids. Germline V gene sequence: CDR1 DFQATT, CDR2 SNEGSKA (reference sequence). The V and J ends lost 0 bases and 3 bases, in that order; junction bases with no gene match: 12. This clonotype came up many times. Antigen: not known. Whole-study findings and limits: Significantly higher representation of disease-linked clones was reported for matched ankylosing spondylitis synovial fluid. In peripheral blood, disease-linked CD8+ clones occurred at relatively low frequencies.

TCRdb re-derived calls from the 5' RACE reads in MiXCR, one entry per CDR3 protein. Among about 130,000 distinct CDR3 sequences listed, just under 7.5% were seen once. The sequenced sample was blood, either unsorted or a sorted T cell fraction (not recorded which). The chain joins TRBV20-1 to TRBJ1-6; 9 bases agree with TRBD1. The clonotype comes from a female donor with ankylosing spondylitis or in good health (not recorded which). CDR3 nucleotides: TGCAGTGCTAGAGAGGGGCCACTACAGGGGGCGTTCTATAATTCACCCCTCCACTTT. Protein: CSAREGPLQGAFYNSPLHF.